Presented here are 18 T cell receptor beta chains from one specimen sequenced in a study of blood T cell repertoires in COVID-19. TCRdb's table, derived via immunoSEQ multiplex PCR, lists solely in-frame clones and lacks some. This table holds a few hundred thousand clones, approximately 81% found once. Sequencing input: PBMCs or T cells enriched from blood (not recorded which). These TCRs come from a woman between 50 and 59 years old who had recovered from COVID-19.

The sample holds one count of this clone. CDR3 loop: CASMAGNSGNTIYF. As DNA, the CDR3 is TGTGCCAGTATGGCGGGCAACTCTGGAAACACCATATATTTT. The chain has TRBV19 and TRBJ1-3; D is unresolved. V lost 7 bases, J lost 0 bases, and 10 bases lay in between. CDR3 length equals 14 residues. Germline V gene sequence: CDR1 LNHDA, CDR2 SQIVND (reference sequence).

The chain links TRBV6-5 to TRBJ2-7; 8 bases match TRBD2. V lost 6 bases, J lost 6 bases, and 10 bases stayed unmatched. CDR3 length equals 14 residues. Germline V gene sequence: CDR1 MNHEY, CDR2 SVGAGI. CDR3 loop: CASSLLGGASEQYF. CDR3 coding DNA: TGTGCCAGCAGCCTACTCGGGGGGGCCTCCGAGCAGTACTTC.

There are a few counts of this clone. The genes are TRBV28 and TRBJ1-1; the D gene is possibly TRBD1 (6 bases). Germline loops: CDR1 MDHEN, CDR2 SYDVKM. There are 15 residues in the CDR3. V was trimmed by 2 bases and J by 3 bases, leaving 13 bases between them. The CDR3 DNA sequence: TGTGCCAGCAGTTTAGGGTGGGAGGGGGACACTGAAGCTTTCTTT. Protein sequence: CASSLGWEGDTEAFF. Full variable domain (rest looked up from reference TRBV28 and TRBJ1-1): DVKVTQSSRYLVKRTGEKVFLECVQDMDHENMFWYRQDPGLGLRLIYFSYDVKMKEKGDIPEGYSVSREKKERFSLILESASTNQTSMYLCASSLGWEGDTEAFFGQGTRLTVV.

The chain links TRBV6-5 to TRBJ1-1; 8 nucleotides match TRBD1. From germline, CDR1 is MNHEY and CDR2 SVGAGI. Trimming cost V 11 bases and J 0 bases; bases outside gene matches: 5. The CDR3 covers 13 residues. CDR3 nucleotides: TGTGCCGTACGCAGGGGGCTGAACACTGAAGCTTTCTTT. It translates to CAVRRGLNTEAFF.

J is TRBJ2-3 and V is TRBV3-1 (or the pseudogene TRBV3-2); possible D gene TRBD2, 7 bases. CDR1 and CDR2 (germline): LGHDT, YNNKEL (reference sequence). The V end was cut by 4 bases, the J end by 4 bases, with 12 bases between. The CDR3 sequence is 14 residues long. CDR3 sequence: CASSLGGGSDTQYF. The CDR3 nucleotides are TGTGCCAGCAGCCTGGGCGGGGGCTCAGATACGCAGTATTTT.

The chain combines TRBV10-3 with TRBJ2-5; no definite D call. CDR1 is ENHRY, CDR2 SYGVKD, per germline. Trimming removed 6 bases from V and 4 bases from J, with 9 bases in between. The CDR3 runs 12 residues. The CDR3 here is CAISPAGETQYF. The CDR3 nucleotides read TGTGCCATCAGCCCCGCCGGAGAGACCCAGTACTTC.

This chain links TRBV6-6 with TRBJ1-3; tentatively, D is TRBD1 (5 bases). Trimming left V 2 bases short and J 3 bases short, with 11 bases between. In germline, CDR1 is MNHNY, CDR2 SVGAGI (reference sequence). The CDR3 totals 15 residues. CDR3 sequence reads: CASSYGGTGGNTIYF. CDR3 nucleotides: TGTGCCAGCAGTTACGGTGGGACTGGTGGAAACACCATATATTTT.

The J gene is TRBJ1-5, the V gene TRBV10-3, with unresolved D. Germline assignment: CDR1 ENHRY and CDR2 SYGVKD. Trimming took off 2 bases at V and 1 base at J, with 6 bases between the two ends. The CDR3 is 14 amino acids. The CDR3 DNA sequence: TGTGCCATCAGTGAGATGCAGAGCAATCAGCCCCAGCATTTT. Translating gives CAISEMQSNQPQHF.

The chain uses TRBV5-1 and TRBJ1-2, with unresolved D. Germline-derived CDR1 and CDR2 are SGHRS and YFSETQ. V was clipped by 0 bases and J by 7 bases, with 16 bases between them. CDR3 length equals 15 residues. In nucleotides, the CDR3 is TGCGCCAGCAGCTTGGCACCGGGAGGCAATCGTGGCTACACCTTC. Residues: CASSLAPGGNRGYTF.

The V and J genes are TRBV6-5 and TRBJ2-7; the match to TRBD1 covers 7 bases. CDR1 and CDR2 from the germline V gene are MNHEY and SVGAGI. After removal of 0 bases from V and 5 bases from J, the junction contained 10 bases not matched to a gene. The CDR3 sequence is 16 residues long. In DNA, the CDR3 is TGTGCCAGCAGTTACTCGATGGGGCCAGGGGGTAACGAGCAGTACTTC. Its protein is CASSYSMGPGGNEQYF.

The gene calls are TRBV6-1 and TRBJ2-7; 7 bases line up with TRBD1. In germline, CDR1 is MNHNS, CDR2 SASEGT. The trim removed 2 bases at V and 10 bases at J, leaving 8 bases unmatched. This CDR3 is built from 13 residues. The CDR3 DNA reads TGTGCCAGCAGTGAATATAGGGACAGCTTCCAGTACTTC. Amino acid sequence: CASSEYRDSFQYF.

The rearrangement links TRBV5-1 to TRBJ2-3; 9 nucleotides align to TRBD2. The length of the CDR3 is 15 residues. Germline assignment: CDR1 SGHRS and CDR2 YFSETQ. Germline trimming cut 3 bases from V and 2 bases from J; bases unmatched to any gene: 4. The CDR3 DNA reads TGCGCCAGCAGCTCGCGACTAGCGGACACAGATACGCAGTATTTT. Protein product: CASSSRLADTDTQYF.

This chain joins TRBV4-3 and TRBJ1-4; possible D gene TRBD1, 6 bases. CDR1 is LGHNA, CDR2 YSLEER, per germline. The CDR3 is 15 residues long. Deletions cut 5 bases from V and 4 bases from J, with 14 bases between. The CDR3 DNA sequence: TGCGCCAGCAGCGCCGGACAGAAAATTAATGAAAAACTGTTTTTT. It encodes CASSAGQKINEKLFF.

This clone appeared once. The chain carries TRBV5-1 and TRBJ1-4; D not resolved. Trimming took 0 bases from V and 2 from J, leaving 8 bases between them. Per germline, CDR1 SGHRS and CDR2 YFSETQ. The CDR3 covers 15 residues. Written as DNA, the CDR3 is TGCGCCAGCAGCTTGGGAGGCAGTACTAATGAAAAACTGTTTTTT. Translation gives CASSLGGSTNEKLFF.

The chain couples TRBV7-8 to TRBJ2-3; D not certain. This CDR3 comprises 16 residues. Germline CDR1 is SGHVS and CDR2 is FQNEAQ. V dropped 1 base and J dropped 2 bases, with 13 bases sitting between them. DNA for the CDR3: TGTGCCAGCAGCTTAGACTTAGGAGCGCACACAGATACGCAGTATTTT. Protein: CASSLDLGAHTDTQYF.

The CDR3 is CASSYDRYEQYF. CDR3 bases: TGTGCCAGCAGTTACGACAGGTACGAGCAGTACTTC. The chain is built from TRBV2 and TRBJ2-7; TRBD1 is a possible D gene (6 bases). CDR1 is SNHLY, CDR2 FYNNEI, per germline. This CDR3 has 12 amino acids. Trimming cost V 5 bases and J 4 bases, with 9 bases left between them. The whole variable domain, filled in from reference TRBV2 and TRBJ2-7, reads EPEVTQTPSHQVTQMGQEVILRCVPISNHLYFYWYRQILGQKVEFLVSFYNNEISEKSEIFDDQFSVERPDGSNFTLKIRSTKLEDSAMYFCASSYDRYEQYFGPGTRLTVT.

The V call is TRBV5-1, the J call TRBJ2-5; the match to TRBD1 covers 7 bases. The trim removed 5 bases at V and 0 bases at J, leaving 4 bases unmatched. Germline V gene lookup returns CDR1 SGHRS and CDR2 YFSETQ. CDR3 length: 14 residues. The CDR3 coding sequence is TGCGCCAGCAGTTACGGGACAGACCAAGAGACCCAGTACTTC. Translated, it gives CASSYGTDQETQYF.

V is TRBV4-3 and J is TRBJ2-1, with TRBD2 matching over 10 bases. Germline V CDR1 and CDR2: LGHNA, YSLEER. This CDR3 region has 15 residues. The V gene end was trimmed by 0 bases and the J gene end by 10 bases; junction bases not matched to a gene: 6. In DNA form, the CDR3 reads TGCGCCAGCAGCCAAGAACTAGCGGGGCCTTTGGAGCAGTTCTTC. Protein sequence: CASSQELAGPLEQFF.